These T cell receptor beta chains were read from a single sample in a study of control samples from healthy donors and cancer patients. Profiled with immunoSEQ multiplex PCR; TCRdb holds only in-frame clones, not every one. The data hold some 150,000 clones, with about 93% observed a single time. Sequencing was carried out using blood. The receptors were sampled from a man in his fifties or sixties in good health. CDR3s include the opening cysteine and the closing phenylalanine or tryptophan. The D gene is left open where the match is weak.

d_call: TRBD1
v_call: TRBV10-3
cdr3_aa: CAIMGSGGRNEQFF

d_call: .
v_call: TRBV18
cdr3_aa: CASSPGRLNTEAFF

d_call: .
v_call: TRBV3-1/TRBV3-2
cdr3_aa: CASSQGRGDTDTQYF

d_call: TRBD2
v_call: TRBV7-9
cdr3_aa: CASSLLKSGRRDEQFF

d_call: .
v_call: TRBV18
cdr3_aa: CASSPGTTGGEAFF

d_call: TRBD2
v_call: TRBV28
cdr3_aa: CASSLLSGRAGELFF

d_call: .
v_call: TRBV3-1/TRBV3-2
cdr3_aa: CASSFHDLPYGYTF

d_call: .
v_call: TRBV2
cdr3_aa: CASSEQGNTEAFF

d_call: TRBD2
v_call: TRBV29-1
cdr3_aa: CSVARAGGHTDTQYF

d_call: .
v_call: TRBV5-1
cdr3_aa: CASSLAAREPSTGELFF

d_call: TRBD1
v_call: TRBV19
cdr3_aa: CASSTPQGRGYGYTF

d_call: TRBD1
v_call: TRBV4-2
cdr3_aa: CASSPGQGAYNEQFF

d_call: .
v_call: TRBV6-2/TRBV6-3
cdr3_aa: CASSYGSNTEAFF

d_call: .
v_call: TRBV27
cdr3_aa: CASSLRGGYGYTF

d_call: TRBD2
v_call: TRBV19
cdr3_aa: CASSIEGGRYEQYF

d_call: .
v_call: TRBV18
cdr3_aa: CASSPAGTNYGYTF

d_call: TRBD1
v_call: TRBV6-5
cdr3_aa: CASREGALGVTEAFF

d_call: .
v_call: TRBV5-4
cdr3_aa: CASSPGGANQPQHF

d_call: .
v_call: TRBV1
cdr3_aa: CTSRRRILERNTIYF

d_call: .
v_call: TRBV2
cdr3_aa: CASSSLRTWGYTF

d_call: .
v_call: TRBV5-4
cdr3_aa: CASSRRAMASGNTIYF

d_call: .
v_call: TRBV11-2
cdr3_aa: CASSLGAYEQYF

d_call: .
v_call: TRBV18
cdr3_aa: CASSPGTASYEQYF

d_call: .
v_call: TRBV28
cdr3_aa: CASSRGTYEQYF

d_call: .
v_call: TRBV28
cdr3_aa: CASSSPGHSYEQYF

d_call: .
v_call: TRBV6-5
cdr3_aa: CASSYDGIYEQYF

d_call: TRBD2
v_call: TRBV19
cdr3_aa: CASRTSGSSGANVLTF

d_call: .
v_call: TRBV18
cdr3_aa: CASSLSEEKLFF

d_call: .
v_call: TRBV19
cdr3_aa: CASTTRRDFGGELFF